The rows below give T cell receptor beta chains drawn from one sample of a study of T cell repertoires in cytomegalovirus infection. TCRdb ran MiXCR on the reads and lists one entry per CDR3 protein. The data contain some 560,000 distinct CDR3 sequences, 35% to 50% of them singletons. Their antigen targets remain unknown. The material was cultured PBMCs, obtained from culture after CMV antigen stimulation. The origin of the receptors is a human donor in good health (CMV status not recorded). Some clones in this sample may be carry-over from other donors' samples. Each CDR3 is given with its conserved first and last residue. A D gene is named only where the DNA matches it firmly. A row's size may be missing; if present it is once, few, many or a size class.

v_gene	abundance	d_gene	j_gene	CDR3aa	CDR3nt
TRBV7-6	once	-	TRBJ1-3	CASSFYRWLGNTIYF	TGTGCCAGCAGCTTCTACAGGTGGCTTGGAAACACCATATATTTT
TRBV28	few	-	TRBJ2-3	CASRLRAWGTDTQYF	TGTGCCAGCAGACTGAGGGCGTGGGGCACAGATACGCAGTATTTT
TRBV19	-	TRBD1	TRBJ1-5	CASSDGQVSNQPQHF	TGTGCCAGCTCTGACGGACAGGTCTCAAATCAGCCCCAGCATTTT
TRBV7-2	many	-	TRBJ2-1	CASSLAGGLGMEQFF	TGTGCCAGCAGCTTAGCGGGAGGCCTGGGTATGGAGCAGTTCTTC
TRBV6-5	-	TRBD2	TRBJ2-7	CASSPPGGRASPYEQYF	TGTGCCAGCAGTCCCCCGGGGGGGAGGGCCTCCCCCTACGAGCAGTACTTC
TRBV29-1	-	-	TRBJ2-7	CSVVTAYEQYF	TGCAGCGTTGTGACAGCCTACGAGCAGTACTTC
TRBV7-2	many	TRBD1	TRBJ1-2	CASLLGQGNYGYTF	TGTGCCAGCCTACTGGGACAGGGAAACTATGGCTACACCTTC
TRBV7-2	-	-	TRBJ2-4	CASSWQGLNIQYF	TGTGCCAGCAGCTGGCAGGGCCTAAACATTCAGTACTTC
TRBV6-1	-	TRBD2	TRBJ2-3	CASWTSYTDTQYF	TGTGCCAGCTGGACTAGTTACACAGATACGCAGTATTTT
TRBV20-1	few	-	TRBJ2-3	CSASPSTDTQYF	TGCAGTGCTAGCCCTAGCACAGATACGCAGTATTTT
TRBV7-8	-	TRBD1	TRBJ1-1	CASSFFFPYRGTNTEAFF	TGTGCCAGCAGCTTCTTCTTCCCTTACAGGGGGACAAACACTGAAGCTTTCTTT
TRBV15	-	-	TRBJ2-5	CATSRDRGLTQETQYF	TGTGCCACCAGCAGAGATAGGGGACTCACACAAGAGACCCAGTACTTC
TRBV6-2/TRBV6-3	-	-	TRBJ2-5	CASHAWGETQYF	TGTGCCAGCCACGCCTGGGGGGAGACCCAGTACTTC
TRBV7-6	few	-	TRBJ1-3	CASSASSSSGNTIYF	TGTGCCAGCAGCGCCTCGTCGAGCTCTGGAAACACCATATATTTT
TRBV11-2	-	-	TRBJ2-1	CASSSTLRVNEQFF	TGTGCCAGCAGCTCCACACTCAGGGTCAATGAGCAGTTCTTC
TRBV11-2	-	-	TRBJ2-1	CASSAESSYNEQFF	TGTGCCAGCAGCGCCGAGTCCTCCTACAATGAGCAGTTCTTC
TRBV6-5	few	TRBD2	TRBJ2-3	CASSATSGGADTQYF	TGTGCCAGCAGTGCAACTAGCGGGGGGGCAGATACGCAGTATTTT
TRBV19	-	TRBD2	TRBJ2-1	CASSPDPRLAGGQHNEQFF	TGTGCCAGTAGTCCCGATCCAAGACTAGCGGGGGGGCAACACAATGAGCAGTTCTTC
TRBV12-3/TRBV12-4	few	-	TRBJ1-2	CASSLQGTDGGYTF	TGTGCCAGCAGTTTACAGGGTACCGATGGGGGCTACACCTTC
TRBV11-2	few	TRBD2	TRBJ2-1	CASSPSGISPRPSYNEQFF	TGTGCCAGCAGCCCTAGCGGGATATCCCCCCGTCCCTCCTACAATGAGCAGTTCTTC
TRBV20-1	few	-	TRBJ2-5	CSATLGQTQYF	TGCAGTGCTACCCTCGGACAGACCCAGTACTTC
TRBV5-5	many	TRBD2	TRBJ2-3	CASSLGSGSSTDTQYF	TGTGCCAGCAGCTTGGGTAGCGGGAGTAGCACAGATACGCAGTATTTT
TRBV5-3	-	TRBD1	TRBJ2-1	CARSWDRGTSYNEQFF	TGTGCCAGAAGCTGGGACAGGGGGACCTCCTACAATGAGCAGTTCTTC
TRBV5-5	-	-	TRBJ1-4	CASSGGVNEKLFF	TGTGCCAGCAGCGGGGGGGTTAACGAAAAACTGTTTTTT
TRBV7-8	once	TRBD2	TRBJ2-3	CASEPTGTTSGGGDTQYF	TGTGCCAGCGAACCCACCGGGACCACCAGCGGGGGGGGAGATACGCAGTATTTT
TRBV18	-	-	TRBJ2-7	CASSPPSEGSYEQYF	TGTGCCAGCTCACCGCCGAGCGAAGGTTCATACGAGCAGTACTTC